Listed here are 18 T cell receptor beta chains from one sample, sequenced in a study of T cell responses to AZD1222 COVID-19 vaccine. Measured with immunoSEQ multiplex PCR; TCRdb has only the in-frame clones, and not every one. The sample has roughly 180,000 clones, 80% to 90% seen once. This sample comprised peripheral blood, obtained on day 0 of AZD1222 vaccination. Receptors originate from an adult in good health.

The CDR3 loop reads CASSLPTLAGNFYNEQFF. The CDR3 bases are TGTGCCAGCAGCTTACCCACTTTAGCGGGGAACTTCTACAATGAGCAGTTCTTC. The chain recombines TRBV11-2 with TRBJ2-1; 8 bases map to TRBD2. The CDR3 spans 18 residues. Germline CDR1 SGHAT, CDR2 FQNNGV. V lost 2 bases to trimming and J lost 3 bases; unmatched junction nucleotides: 12. Together with reference TRBV11-2 and TRBJ2-1, the CDR3 gives the full variable domain: EAGVAQSPRYKIIEKRQSVAFWCNPISGHATLYWYQQILGQGPKLLIQFQNNGVVDDSQLPKDRFSAERLKGVDSTLKIQPAKLEDSAVYLCASSLPTLAGNFYNEQFFGPGTRLTVL.

J is TRBJ2-3 and V is TRBV18; D uncertain. The CDR3 extends over 12 amino acids. Trimming removed 7 bases at V and 0 bases at J, with 5 bases between. Germline-derived CDR1 and CDR2 are KGHSH and LQKENI. CDR3: CASCGSTDTQYF. Written as DNA, the CDR3 is TGTGCCAGCTGTGGGAGCACAGATACGCAGTATTTT.

V and J are TRBV5-1 and TRBJ2-6; D is uncertain. Germline CDR1 is SGHRS and CDR2 is YFSETQ. The CDR3 spans 16 residues. The V gene lost 3 bases and the J gene lost 0 bases, with 10 bases spanning the gap. CDR3 in amino acids: CASSWSVNSGANVLTF. CDR3 nucleotides: TGCGCCAGCAGCTGGTCCGTGAACTCTGGGGCCAACGTCCTGACTTTC.

The chain links TRBV10-3 to TRBJ2-1, with TRBD1 matching over 9 bases. V trimming: 0 bases; J trimming: 5 bases; junction bases outside the gene matches: 2. CDR1 ENHRY and CDR2 SYGVKD come from the germline V gene. The CDR3 contains 15 residues. The CDR3 sequence is CAISESGQGNNEQFF. The DNA of the CDR3 is TGTGCCATCAGTGAGTCGGGACAGGGAAACAATGAGCAGTTCTTC.

The chain uses TRBV19 and TRBJ1-4; 7 bases are a match to TRBD1. Trimming at V came to 2 bases and at J to 5 bases, leaving 5 bases not matched to a gene. Germline V lookup: CDR1 LNHDA, CDR2 SQIVND (reference sequence). The CDR3 is 15 amino acids. This chain's CDR3 is CASSIKTGPNEKLFF. For the CDR3, the DNA is TGTGCCAGTAGTATAAAGACAGGGCCAAATGAAAAACTGTTTTTT.

The chain employs TRBV2 and TRBJ2-2; D gene ambiguous. The ends were cut back, 8 bases at V and 6 bases at J, with 7 bases in the middle. The CDR3 contains 11 residues. The germline CDR1 and CDR2 sequences are SNHLY and FYNNEI. The chain's CDR3 is CASGVPGELFF. Here the CDR3 DNA reads TGTGCCAGCGGGGTTCCCGGGGAGCTGTTTTTT.

The chain links TRBV14 to TRBJ2-7, with D hard to call. In germline, CDR1 is SGHDN, CDR2 FVKESK. V lost 0 bases and J 5 bases, leaving 8 bases between the germline ends. CDR3 size: 13 residues. CDR3 coding DNA: TGTGCCAGCAGCCAAGAAGGGCCCCACGAGCAGTACTTC. This translates into CASSQEGPHEQYF.

V is TRBV10-1 and J is TRBJ2-7, with a possible D match to TRBD1 (5 bases). In germline, CDR1 is WNHNN, CDR2 SYGVQD (reference sequence). V was cut by 5 bases and J by 0 bases, with 17 bases left in between. The CDR3 covers 16 residues. CDR3 nucleotides: TGCGCCAGCAGTCACGATGGTGACAGTTGCTCCTACGAGCAGTACTTC. Protein sequence: CASSHDGDSCSYEQYF.

DNA for the CDR3: TGTGCCAGCAGTTTATTGGGAGAGACCCAGTACTTC. It encodes CASSLLGETQYF. The chain is built from TRBV27 and TRBJ2-5; D call uncertain. CDR3 length equals 12 residues. From germline, CDR1 is MNHEY and CDR2 SMNVEV (reference sequence). Trimming cost V 1 base and J 4 bases, with 4 bases left between them.

The chain couples TRBV27 to TRBJ1-1, with D hard to call. Germline values: CDR1 MNHEY, CDR2 SMNVEV (reference sequence). The V end was cut by 1 base, the J end by 8 bases, with 8 bases between. This CDR3 comprises 12 residues. CDR3 residues: CASSLLVWEAFF. The DNA of the CDR3 is TGTGCCAGCAGTTTATTAGTCTGGGAAGCTTTCTTT.

J is TRBJ1-6 and V is TRBV9; D unclear. CDR3 length: 14 amino acids. Germline V CDR1 and CDR2: SGDLS, YYNGEE. The germline V and J ends were trimmed by 2 bases and 10 bases, with 13 bases remaining between them. The CDR3 sequence: CASSVGLPESPLHF. In DNA, the CDR3 is TGTGCCAGCAGCGTCGGCCTTCCGGAGTCACCCCTCCACTTT.

The chain recombines TRBV5-1 with TRBJ2-7; 10 nucleotides agree with TRBD1. Germline V gives CDR1 SGHRS, CDR2 YFSETQ. The CDR3 has 15 residues. V dropped 3 bases and J dropped 5; count of bases not matched to a gene: 8. The CDR3 region has the DNA TGCGCCAGCAGCTATACCGGGACAGGGGACCACGAGCAGTACGTC. Translated: CASSYTGTGDHEQYV.

The chain joins TRBV20-1 to TRBJ2-7; weak D call: TRBD1 (5 bases). The CDR3 is made up of 13 amino acids. V was pared by 3 bases and J by 3 bases, with 12 bases between. CDR1 is DFQATT, CDR2 SNEGSKA, per germline (reference sequence). Here the CDR3 reads CSASFRAHYEQYV. The CDR3 bases are TGCAGTGCTAGTTTCAGGGCTCACTACGAGCAGTACGTC.

The V and J genes are TRBV7-8 and TRBJ1-6, with D possibly being TRBD1 (5 bases). Between the trimmed V and J ends, which lost 5 bases and 12 bases, there was a span of 20 bases. This CDR3 region has 15 residues. From germline, CDR1 is SGHVS and CDR2 FQNEAQ. The CDR3, as DNA: TGTGCCAGCAGCCTCAACCGGGGCAGAATTCAACCCCTCCACTTT. It encodes CASSLNRGRIQPLHF.

V usage is TRBV28 and J usage is TRBJ2-2; 9 bases map to TRBD2. Trimming removed 5 bases from V and 1 base from J; junction bases left unmatched: 2. The germline V gene encodes CDR1 MDHEN and CDR2 SYDVKM. The CDR3 is 15 residues long. The CDR3 here is CASSRSGGNTGELFF. Written as DNA, the CDR3 is TGTGCCAGCAGTCGTAGCGGGGGGAACACCGGGGAGCTGTTTTTT.

V and J are TRBV29-1 and TRBJ2-3, with 10 nucleotides matching TRBD2. Trimming took 7 bases from V and 6 from J; bases not matched to a gene: 7. This CDR3 has 13 amino acids. The germline V gene encodes CDR1 SQVTM and CDR2 ANQGSEA. The CDR3: CSAAGGAFDTQYF. The CDR3 coding sequence is TGCAGCGCAGCGGGGGGGGCTTTCGATACGCAGTATTTT.

The chain employs TRBV19 and TRBJ1-3; possibly TRBD1 for D (5 bases). CDR1 and CDR2 from the germline V gene are LNHDA and SQIVND (reference sequence). The V end lost 6 bases, the J end lost 0 bases, and 15 bases lay between the germline ends. This CDR3 contains 16 residues. The CDR3 DNA is TGTGCCAGTAGCGTCCGGGACCCCTTCTCTGGAAACACCATATATTTT. It is translated as CASSVRDPFSGNTIYF. The entire variable domain, with the rest obtained from reference TRBV19 and TRBJ1-3, is as follows: DGGITQSPKYLFRKEGQNVTLSCEQNLNHDAMYWYRQDPGQGLRLIYYSQIVNDFQKGDIAEGYSVSREKKESFPLTVTSAQKNPTAFYLCASSVRDPFSGNTIYFGEGSWLTVV.

V gene TRBV28 combines with J gene TRBJ1-4; TRBD1 agrees at 7 bases. Germline CDR1 MDHEN, CDR2 SYDVKM. This CDR3 is built from 13 residues. Trimming took 6 bases from V and 11 from J; bases not matched to a gene: 9. In DNA, the CDR3 is TGTGCCAGCAGGTTGGGACAGCTGGAGAAACTGTTTTTT. Amino acids: CASRLGQLEKLFF.